The 21 T cell receptor beta chains listed next were all sequenced from one sample in a study of control samples from healthy donors and cancer patients. Sequenced by immunoSEQ multiplex PCR; TCRdb stores in-frame clones only, minus some. Of some 70,000 clones listed, 65% to 85% were seen once; the top ten hold more than 15%. The material sequenced was blood. The receptors shown here come from a man in his 60s in good health.

V is TRBV15 and J is TRBJ2-5, with 10 positions matching TRBD1. There are 15 residues in the CDR3. Trimming cost V 5 bases and J 5 bases; bases outside gene matches: 8. Germline CDR1 reads LNHNV; CDR2 reads YYDKDF (reference sequence). The CDR3 loop reads CATSPDRGRGETQYF. CDR3 DNA: TGTGCCACCAGCCCCGACAGGGGGCGAGGGGAGACCCAGTACTTC.

J is TRBJ2-3 and V is TRBV5-1; the match to TRBD2 covers 8 bases. Germline CDR1 reads SGHRS; CDR2 reads YFSETQ. The CDR3 has 15 amino acids. Germline trimming cut 4 bases from V and 4 bases from J; bases unmatched to any gene: 8. The CDR3 here is CASSLTSVSADTQYF. Here the CDR3 DNA reads TGCGCCAGCAGCCTGACTAGCGTCTCAGCAGATACGCAGTATTTT.

The rearrangement joins TRBV4-3 to TRBJ2-7, with 10 bases that match TRBD2. The CDR3 runs 14 residues. Germline CDR1 reads LGHNA; CDR2 reads YSLEER. Unmatched junction bases numbered 1, after V lost 2 bases and J lost 3 bases. The CDR3 here is CASSQRTSGYEQYF. For the CDR3, the DNA is TGCGCCAGCAGCCAAAGGACTAGCGGCTACGAGCAGTACTTC.

The J gene is TRBJ1-5, the V gene TRBV2; no clear D. The V end was cut by 3 bases, the J end by 7 bases, with 13 bases between. The CDR3 runs to 14 residues. Germline values: CDR1 SNHLY, CDR2 FYNNEI. CDR3 sequence: CASSDNVGRQPQHF. The CDR3 DNA sequence: TGTGCCAGCAGTGATAACGTGGGCCGGCAGCCCCAGCATTTT. The full variable domain, completed using reference TRBV2 and TRBJ1-5, is EPEVTQTPSHQVTQMGQEVILRCVPISNHLYFYWYRQILGQKVEFLVSFYNNEISEKSEIFDDQFSVERPDGSNFTLKIRSTKLEDSAMYFCASSDNVGRQPQHFGDGTRLSIL.

This chain uses TRBV6-5 with TRBJ2-5, with 8 bases that match TRBD2. The CDR3 runs 16 residues. In germline, CDR1 is MNHEY, CDR2 SVGAGI. Germline trimming cut 4 bases from V and 5 bases from J; bases unmatched to any gene: 12. In DNA, the CDR3 is TGTGCCAGCAGTTCACTGTCGGGAGGGCGCTGGGAGACCCAGTACTTC. It yields the protein CASSSLSGGRWETQYF.

J is TRBJ2-5 and V is TRBV29-1; TRBD2 matches at 7 bases. Germline CDR1 reads SQVTM; CDR2 reads ANQGSEA. Trimming took 8 bases from V and 2 from J; bases not matched to a gene: 11. This CDR3 has 14 residues. CDR3 nucleotides: TGCAGCTTGATGACTAGCTTCGAACAAGAGACCCAGTACTTC. The encoded protein is CSLMTSFEQETQYF.

This chain uses TRBV2 with TRBJ2-1; 10 bases are shared with TRBD2. The CDR3 covers 17 residues. V was pared by 9 bases and J by 0 bases, with 11 bases of the junction left unmatched. Germline V gene sequence: CDR1 SNHLY, CDR2 FYNNEI. CDR3 sequence: CASIKREGPSSYNEQFF. DNA for the CDR3: TGTGCCAGTATTAAGCGGGAGGGGCCAAGCTCCTACAATGAGCAGTTCTTC.

V is TRBV7-6 and J is TRBJ2-1; 9 bases align to TRBD2. Trimming at V came to 4 bases and at J to 9 bases, leaving 16 bases not matched to a gene. The germline V gene encodes CDR1 SGHVS and CDR2 FNYEAQ. The CDR3 length is 17 residues. CDR3 bases: TGTGCCAGCAGCTCGGCAATAGCGGGAGCGGGATACGTTGAGCAGTTCTTC. Its protein is CASSSAIAGAGYVEQFF.

A single count supports this clone. The rearrangement links TRBV10-3 to TRBJ2-7; D is ambiguous. The V end lost 0 bases, the J end lost 5 bases, and 11 bases lay between the germline ends. The CDR3 has 14 residues. Germline lookup yields CDR1 ENHRY and CDR2 SYGVKD. CDR3 region: CAISESTQRNEQYF. The CDR3 nucleotides are TGTGCCATCAGTGAGTCAACCCAGCGAAACGAGCAGTACTTC.

The rearrangement links TRBV5-1 to TRBJ2-1; the D gene is possibly TRBD1 (6 bases). The CDR3 covers 15 residues. Germline loops: CDR1 SGHRS, CDR2 YFSETQ. V was clipped by 5 bases and J by 4 bases, with 16 bases between them. This CDR3 is CASRPSGGPYNEQFF. CDR3 DNA: TGCGCCAGCAGGCCATCTGGGGGCCCTTACAATGAGCAGTTCTTC.

This rearrangement joins TRBV6-1 to TRBJ2-1, with 10 bases aligning to TRBD2. V lost 1 base and J lost 10; bases outside the gene matches: 4. There are 14 residues in the CDR3. The germline CDR1 and CDR2 sequences are MNHNS and SASEGT. CDR3 sequence reads: CASSEGTSGGEQFF. The CDR3 coding sequence is TGTGCCAGCAGTGAAGGGACTAGCGGTGGAGAGCAGTTCTTC.

CDR3 DNA: TGTGCCAGCAGCGTAGAGCTGGGACCCTACGAGCAGTACTTC. It yields the protein CASSVELGPYEQYF. The chain combines TRBV9 with TRBJ2-7; D could derive from TRBD1 or TRBD2 (5 bases each). Germline V gene lookup returns CDR1 SGDLS and CDR2 YYNGEE. This CDR3 region has 14 residues. V was cut by 0 bases and J by 2 bases, with 9 bases left in between.

CDR3 bases: TGTGCCTGGTGTTCAGGGATGTATGAAAACATTCAGTACTTC. Encoded protein: CAWCSGMYENIQYF. This rearrangement joins TRBV30 to TRBJ2-4; perhaps TRBD1 as D (5 bases). The V end lost 5 bases, the J end lost 5 bases, and 16 bases lay between the germline ends. CDR3 length: 14 amino acids. The germline CDR1 and CDR2 sequences are GTSNPN and SVGIG (reference sequence).

This chain uses TRBV5-1 with TRBJ1-1, with D perhaps matching TRBD1 (5 bases). Germline-derived CDR1 and CDR2 are SGHRS and YFSETQ. This CDR3 is 14 amino acids long. V gave up 0 bases and J gave up 4 bases, with 10 bases separating them. DNA for the CDR3: TGCGCCAGCAGCTTGGGAGGGGCGGCCACTGAAGCTTTCTTT. Its protein is CASSLGGAATEAFF.

V usage is TRBV7-2 and J usage is TRBJ2-2; D is uncertain. The CDR3 is 14 amino acids. Germline CDR1 SGHTA, CDR2 FQGNSA. V was pared by 8 bases and J by 0 bases, with 10 bases between. In DNA form, the CDR3 reads TGTGCCAGCGGAGCTCAGGCGAACACCGGGGAGCTGTTTTTT. Translating gives CASGAQANTGELFF.

This clone was counted between two and nine times. The chain recombines TRBV5-1 with TRBJ2-7; 7 bases align to TRBD2. Germline V gene lookup returns CDR1 SGHRS and CDR2 YFSETQ. V shed 3 bases and J 3 bases; nucleotides not matched to a gene: 3. The CDR3 totals 13 residues. This CDR3 reads CASSSGTNYEQYF. The CDR3 nucleotides read TGCGCCAGCAGCTCCGGGACTAACTACGAGCAGTACTTC.

CDR3 loop: CASRDRGRGEAFF. The CDR3 DNA is TGTGCCAGTAGGGACAGGGGGCGCGGTGAAGCTTTCTTT. The V gene is TRBV19, the J gene TRBJ1-1, with 11 bases that match TRBD1. J gave up 7 bases and V 6 bases, and 4 bases lay outside the gene matches. The CDR3 is 13 residues long. Per germline, CDR1 LNHDA and CDR2 SQIVND (reference sequence). Complete variable domain (other parts from reference TRBV19 and TRBJ1-1): DGGITQSPKYLFRKEGQNVTLSCEQNLNHDAMYWYRQDPGQGLRLIYYSQIVNDFQKGDIAEGYSVSREKKESFPLTVTSAQKNPTAFYLCASRDRGRGEAFFGQGTRLTVV.

This clone was observed many times. The CDR3 nucleotides are TGTGCTTCCGGGGCCTGGGGCCAAGAGACCCAGTACTTC. Translated, it gives CASGAWGQETQYF. This chain connects TRBV12-3 or TRBV12-4 to TRBJ2-5, with D perhaps assigned TRBD1 or TRBD2 (5 bases each). The CDR3 totals 13 residues.

The chain carries TRBV5-4 and TRBJ1-2; the D gene is possibly TRBD1 (5 bases). Looked up from germline, CDR1 is SGHNT and CDR2 is YYREEE (reference sequence). This CDR3 comprises 14 residues. Trimming took off 4 bases at V and 3 bases at J, with 13 bases between the two ends. The CDR3 DNA sequence: TGTGCCAGCAGCGCAACCGACAGTGACTATGGCTACACCTTC. Translated: CASSATDSDYGYTF.

The table lists this clone with a count of one. This chain uses TRBV6-5 with TRBJ1-4, with unresolved D. This CDR3 has 12 residues. The V gene's germline CDR1 is MNHEY and CDR2 SVGAGI. Trimming cost V 5 bases and J 5 bases, with 6 bases left between them. CDR3 loop: CASSPGNEKLFF. The CDR3 DNA reads TGTGCCAGCAGTCCCGGGAATGAAAAACTGTTTTTT.

This chain connects TRBV18 to TRBJ2-1, with D unresolved. The CDR3 has 15 residues. Germline CDR1 KGHSH, CDR2 LQKENI. Trimming left V 3 bases short and J 0 bases short, with 9 bases between. The CDR3 coding sequence is TGTGCCAGCTCACCTGAGGCACTCTCCTACAATGAGCAGTTCTTC. Translated: CASSPEALSYNEQFF. The full variable domain, with the rest looked up from reference TRBV18 and TRBJ2-1, is NAGVMQNPRHLVRRRGQEARLRCSPMKGHSHVYWYRQLPEEGLKFMVYLQKENIIDESGMPKERFSAEFPKEGPSILRIQQVVRGDSAAYFCASSPEALSYNEQFFGPGTRLTVL.